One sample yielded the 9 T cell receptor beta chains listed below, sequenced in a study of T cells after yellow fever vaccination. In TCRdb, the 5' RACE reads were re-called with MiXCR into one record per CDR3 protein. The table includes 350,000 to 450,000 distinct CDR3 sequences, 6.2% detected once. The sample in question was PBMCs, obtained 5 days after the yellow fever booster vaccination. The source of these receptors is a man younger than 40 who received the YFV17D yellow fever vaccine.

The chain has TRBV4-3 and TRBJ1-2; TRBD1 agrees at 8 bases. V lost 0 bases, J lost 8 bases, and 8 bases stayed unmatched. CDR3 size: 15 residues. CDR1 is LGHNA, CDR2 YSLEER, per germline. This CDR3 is CASSQDMQGAVGYTF. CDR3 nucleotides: TGCGCCAGCAGCCAAGATATGCAGGGGGCGGTCGGCTACACCTTC.

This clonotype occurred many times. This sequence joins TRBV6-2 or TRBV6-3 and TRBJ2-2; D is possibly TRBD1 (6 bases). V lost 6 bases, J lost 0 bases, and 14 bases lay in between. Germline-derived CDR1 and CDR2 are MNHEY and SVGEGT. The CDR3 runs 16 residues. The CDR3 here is CASSLSPGANTGELFF. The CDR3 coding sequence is TGTGCCAGCAGCCTAAGCCCAGGGGCGAACACCGGGGAGCTGTTTTTT.

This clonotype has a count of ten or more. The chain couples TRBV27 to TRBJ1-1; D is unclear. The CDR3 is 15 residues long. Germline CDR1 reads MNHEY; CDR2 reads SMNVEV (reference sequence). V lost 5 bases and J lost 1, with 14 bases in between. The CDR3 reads CASSLTKFGNTEAFF. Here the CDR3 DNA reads TGTGCCAGCAGTCTGACTAAGTTCGGGAACACTGAAGCTTTCTTT.

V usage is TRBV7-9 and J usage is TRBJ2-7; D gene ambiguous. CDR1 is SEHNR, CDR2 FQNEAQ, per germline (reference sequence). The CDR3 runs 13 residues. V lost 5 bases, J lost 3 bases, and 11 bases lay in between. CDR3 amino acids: CASSPGILYEQYF. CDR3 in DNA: TGTGCCAGCAGCCCTGGGATCCTCTACGAGCAGTACTTC. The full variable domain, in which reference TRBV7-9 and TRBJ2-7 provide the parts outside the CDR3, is DTGVSQNPRHKITKRGQNVTFRCDPISEHNRLYWYRQTLGQGPEFLTYFQNEAQLEKSRLLSDRFSAERPKGSFSTLEIQRTEQGDSAMYLCASSPGILYEQYFGPGTRLTVT.

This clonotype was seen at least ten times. In DNA form, the CDR3 reads TGCGCCAGCAGCCAAGATCGTCGGGGGCCGCAGTTCTTC. It is translated as CASSQDRRGPQFF. The chain has TRBV4-3 and TRBJ2-1; either TRBD1 or TRBD2 may supply D (6 bases each). CDR1 LGHNA and CDR2 YSLEER come from the germline V gene. The CDR3 extends over 13 amino acids. Trimming left V 0 bases short and J 12 bases short, with 12 bases between.

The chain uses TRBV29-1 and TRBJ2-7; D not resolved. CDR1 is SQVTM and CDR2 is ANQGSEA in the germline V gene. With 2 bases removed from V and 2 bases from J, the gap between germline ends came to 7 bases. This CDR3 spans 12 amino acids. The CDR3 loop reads CSVELTPYEQYF. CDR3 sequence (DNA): TGCAGCGTTGAATTAACCCCCTACGAGCAGTACTTC.

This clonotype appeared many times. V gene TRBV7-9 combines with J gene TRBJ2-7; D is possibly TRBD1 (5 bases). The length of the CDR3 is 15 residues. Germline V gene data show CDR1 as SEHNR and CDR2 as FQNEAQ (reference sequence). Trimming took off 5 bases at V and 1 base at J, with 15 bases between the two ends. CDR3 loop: CASSPPLDISYEQYF. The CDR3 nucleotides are TGTGCCAGCAGCCCCCCGCTGGACATTTCCTACGAGCAGTACTTC.

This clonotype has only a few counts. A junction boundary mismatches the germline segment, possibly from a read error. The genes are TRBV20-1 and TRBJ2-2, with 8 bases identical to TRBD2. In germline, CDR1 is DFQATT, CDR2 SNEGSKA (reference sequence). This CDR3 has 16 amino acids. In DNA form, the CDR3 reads TGCTGTGCTAGGACCCTCGCGGGAGGATTCACCGGGGAGCTGTTTTTT. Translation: CCARTLAGGFTGELFF.

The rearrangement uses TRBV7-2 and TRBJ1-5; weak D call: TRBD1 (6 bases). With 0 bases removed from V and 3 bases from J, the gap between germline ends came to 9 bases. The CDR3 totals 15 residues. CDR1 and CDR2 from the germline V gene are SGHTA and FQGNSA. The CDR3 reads CASSLAGQYNQPQHF. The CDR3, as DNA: TGTGCCAGCAGCTTAGCTGGACAGTACAATCAGCCCCAGCATTTT.